The T cell receptor beta chain described here comes from a study of Tregs in tolerant kidney transplant recipients. As for the study in general: Antibodies separated recipient from donor cells.

Measured with immunoSEQ multiplex PCR; TCRdb has only the in-frame clones, and not every one. The sample shows 25,000 to 35,000 clones, over 65% of them seen only once. Germline CDR1 reads SGHAT; CDR2 reads FQNNGV. V shed 1 base and J shed 5 bases, with 15 bases lying between them. There are 16 residues in the CDR3. The sample holds one count of this clone. Its antigen is currently unknown. This sequence originates from a human donor in good health. The sample was Tregs from blood cultured with allogeneic cells. The chain combines TRBV11-2 with TRBJ2-1; perhaps TRBD2 as D (5 bases). CDR3 sequence: CASSLAIGLVNNEQFF. The CDR3 DNA reads as TGTGCCAGCAGCTTAGCCATCGGACTCGTAAACAATGAGCAGTTCTTC.